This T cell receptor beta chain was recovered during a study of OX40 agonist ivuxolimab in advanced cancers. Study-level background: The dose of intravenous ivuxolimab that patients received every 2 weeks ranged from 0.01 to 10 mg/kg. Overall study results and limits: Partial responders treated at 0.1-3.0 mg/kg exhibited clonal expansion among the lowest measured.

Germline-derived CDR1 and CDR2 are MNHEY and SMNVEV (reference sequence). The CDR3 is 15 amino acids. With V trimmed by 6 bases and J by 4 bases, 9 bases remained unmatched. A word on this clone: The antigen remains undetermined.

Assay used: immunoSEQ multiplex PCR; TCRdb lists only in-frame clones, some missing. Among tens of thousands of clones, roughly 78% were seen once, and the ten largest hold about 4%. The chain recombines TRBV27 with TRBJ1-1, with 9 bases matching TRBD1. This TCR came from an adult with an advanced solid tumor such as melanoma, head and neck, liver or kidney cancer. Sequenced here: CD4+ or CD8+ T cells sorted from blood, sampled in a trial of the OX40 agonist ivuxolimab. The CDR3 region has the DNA TGTGCCAGCAGCCAGAAGACAGGGGGAGTCACTGAAGCTTTCTTT. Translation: CASSQKTGGVTEAFF.